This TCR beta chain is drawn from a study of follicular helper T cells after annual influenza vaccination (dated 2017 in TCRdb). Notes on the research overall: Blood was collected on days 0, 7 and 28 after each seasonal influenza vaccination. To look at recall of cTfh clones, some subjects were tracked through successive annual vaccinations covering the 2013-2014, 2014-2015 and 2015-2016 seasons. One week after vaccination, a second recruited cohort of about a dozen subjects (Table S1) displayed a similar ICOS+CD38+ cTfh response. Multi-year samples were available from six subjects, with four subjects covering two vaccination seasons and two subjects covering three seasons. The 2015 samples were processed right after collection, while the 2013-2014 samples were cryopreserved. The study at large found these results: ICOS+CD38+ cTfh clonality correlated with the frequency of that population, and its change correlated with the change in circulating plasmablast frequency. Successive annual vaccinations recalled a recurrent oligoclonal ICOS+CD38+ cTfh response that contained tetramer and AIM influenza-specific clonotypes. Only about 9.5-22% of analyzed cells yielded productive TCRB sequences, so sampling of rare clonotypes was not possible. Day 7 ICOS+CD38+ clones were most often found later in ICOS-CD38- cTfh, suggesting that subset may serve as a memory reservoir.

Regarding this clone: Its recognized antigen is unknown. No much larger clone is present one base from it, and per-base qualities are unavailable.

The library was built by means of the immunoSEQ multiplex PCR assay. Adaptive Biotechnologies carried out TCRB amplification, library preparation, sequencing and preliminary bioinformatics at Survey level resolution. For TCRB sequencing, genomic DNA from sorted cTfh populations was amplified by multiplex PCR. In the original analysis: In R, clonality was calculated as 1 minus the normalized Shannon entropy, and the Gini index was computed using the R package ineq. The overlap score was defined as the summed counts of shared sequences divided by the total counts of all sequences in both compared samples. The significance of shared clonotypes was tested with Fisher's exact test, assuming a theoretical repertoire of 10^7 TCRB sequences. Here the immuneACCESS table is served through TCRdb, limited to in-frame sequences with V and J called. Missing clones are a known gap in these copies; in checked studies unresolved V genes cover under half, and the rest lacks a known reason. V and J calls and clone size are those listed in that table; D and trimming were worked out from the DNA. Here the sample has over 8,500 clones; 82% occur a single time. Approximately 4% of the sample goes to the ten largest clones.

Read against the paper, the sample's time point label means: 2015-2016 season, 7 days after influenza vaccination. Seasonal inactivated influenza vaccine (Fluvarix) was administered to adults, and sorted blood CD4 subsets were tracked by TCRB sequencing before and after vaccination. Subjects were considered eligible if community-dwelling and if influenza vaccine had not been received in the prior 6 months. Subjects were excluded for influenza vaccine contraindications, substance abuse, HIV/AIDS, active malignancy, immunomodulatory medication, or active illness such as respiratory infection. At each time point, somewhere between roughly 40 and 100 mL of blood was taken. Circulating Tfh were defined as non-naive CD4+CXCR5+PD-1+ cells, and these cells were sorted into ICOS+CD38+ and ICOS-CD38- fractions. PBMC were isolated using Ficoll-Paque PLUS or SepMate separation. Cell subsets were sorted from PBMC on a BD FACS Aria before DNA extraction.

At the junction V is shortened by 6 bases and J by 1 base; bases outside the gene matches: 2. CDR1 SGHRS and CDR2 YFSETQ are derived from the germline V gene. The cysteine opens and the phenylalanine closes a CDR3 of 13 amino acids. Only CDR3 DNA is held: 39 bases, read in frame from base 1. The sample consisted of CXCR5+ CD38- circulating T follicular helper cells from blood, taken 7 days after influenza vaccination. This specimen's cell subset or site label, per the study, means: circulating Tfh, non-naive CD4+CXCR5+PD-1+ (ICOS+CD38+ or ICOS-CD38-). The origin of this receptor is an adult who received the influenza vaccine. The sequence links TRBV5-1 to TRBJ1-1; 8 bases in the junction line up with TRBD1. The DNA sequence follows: TGCGCCAGCAACGGACAGGGGAACACTGAAGCTTTCTTT. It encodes CASNGQGNTEAFF.